A selection of T cell receptor beta chains follows, all from one sample in a study of human T cells and chemical hapten exposure. TCRdb independently ran MiXCR on the RACE reads; one entry per CDR3 protein. Here the sample spans approximately 79,000 distinct CDR3 sequences, over 8.5% being singletons. The sequenced sample consisted of whole blood. All receptors derive from a male donor in good health. Some clones in this sample may be carry-over from other donors' samples. The CDR3 runs from the conserved cysteine through the conserved F or W. Each record gives: clone size, V gene, J gene, D gene, CDR3 protein, CDR3 DNA. A D gene is named only where the DNA matches it firmly. The size field is filled for only some rows; it gives once, few, many or a size class.

abundance: NA
v_gene: TRBV29-1
j_gene: TRBJ2-5
d_gene: TRBD1
CDR3aa: CSTTGVYQETQYF
CDR3nt: TGCAGCACCACAGGGGTCTACCAAGAGACCCAGTACTTC

abundance: few
v_gene: TRBV6-1
j_gene: TRBJ2-7
d_gene: NA
CDR3aa: CASSEMVVGEQYF
CDR3nt: TGTGCCAGCAGTGAAATGGTAGTGGGCGAGCAGTACTTC

abundance: few
v_gene: TRBV20-1
j_gene: TRBJ2-7
d_gene: NA
CDR3aa: CSARDGGGASYEQYF
CDR3nt: TGCAGTGCTAGAGACGGCGGCGGCGCCTCCTACGAGCAGTACTTC

abundance: few
v_gene: TRBV29-1
j_gene: TRBJ2-5
d_gene: TRBD2
CDR3aa: CSAYLLAGVETQYF
CDR3nt: TGCAGCGCCTACTTGCTAGCGGGAGTAGAGACCCAGTACTTC

abundance: few
v_gene: TRBV29-1
j_gene: TRBJ1-2
d_gene: NA
CDR3aa: CSVLKDYGYTF
CDR3nt: TGCAGCGTTTTGAAAGACTATGGCTACACCTTC

abundance: NA
v_gene: TRBV29-1
j_gene: TRBJ2-2
d_gene: NA
CDR3aa: CSVLAGPYTGELFF
CDR3nt: TGCAGCGTCCTAGCAGGGCCCTACACCGGGGAGCTGTTTTTT

abundance: few
v_gene: TRBV3-1
j_gene: TRBJ1-5
d_gene: NA
CDR3aa: CASSQEGPFYSNQPQHF
CDR3nt: TGTGCCAGCAGCCAAGAAGGACCGTTTTATAGCAATCAGCCCCAGCATTTT

abundance: NA
v_gene: TRBV4-1
j_gene: TRBJ1-5
d_gene: NA
CDR3aa: CASSEGVLTGNQPQHF
CDR3nt: TGCGCCAGCAGCGAAGGGGTCCTCACGGGGAATCAGCCCCAGCATTTT

abundance: NA
v_gene: TRBV9
j_gene: TRBJ1-3
d_gene: NA
CDR3aa: CASSDQLGSSSGNTIYF
CDR3nt: TGTGCCAGCAGCGACCAGTTGGGCAGTAGCTCTGGAAACACCATATATTTT

abundance: few
v_gene: TRBV11-2
j_gene: TRBJ2-7
d_gene: TRBD2
CDR3aa: CASSPGLAGHRPSYEQYF
CDR3nt: TGTGCCAGCAGCCCCGGCCTAGCGGGTCATCGGCCCTCCTACGAGCAGTACTTC

abundance: NA
v_gene: TRBV18
j_gene: TRBJ1-3
d_gene: NA
CDR3aa: CASSTGDSGNTIYF
CDR3nt: TGTGCCAGCTCAACAGGAGACTCTGGAAACACCATATATTTT

abundance: many
v_gene: TRBV30
j_gene: TRBJ2-7
d_gene: NA
CDR3aa: CAWRKDTYEQYF
CDR3nt: TGTGCCTGGAGAAAAGATACATACGAGCAGTACTTC

abundance: few
v_gene: TRBV7-3
j_gene: TRBJ2-3
d_gene: NA
CDR3aa: CASSFFQGSTDTQYF
CDR3nt: TGTGCCAGCAGCTTTTTCCAGGGGAGCACAGATACGCAGTATTTT

abundance: many
v_gene: TRBV5-5
j_gene: TRBJ2-7
d_gene: TRBD1
CDR3aa: CASSLGQGDEQYF
CDR3nt: TGTGCCAGCAGCTTGGGACAGGGGGACGAGCAGTACTTC

abundance: NA
v_gene: TRBV6-1
j_gene: TRBJ2-7
d_gene: TRBD1
CDR3aa: CASSEAQDRVYEQYF
CDR3nt: TGTGCCAGCAGTGAAGCGCAGGACAGGGTCTACGAGCAGTACTTC

abundance: many
v_gene: TRBV7-9
j_gene: TRBJ1-1
d_gene: NA
CDR3aa: CASSLGPAEAFF
CDR3nt: TGTGCCAGCAGCTTAGGTCCAGCTGAAGCTTTCTTT

abundance: few
v_gene: TRBV7-9
j_gene: TRBJ2-7
d_gene: NA
CDR3aa: CASSLGVYEQYF
CDR3nt: TGTGCCAGCAGCTTAGGAGTTTACGAGCAGTACTTC

abundance: NA
v_gene: TRBV2
j_gene: TRBJ2-3
d_gene: NA
CDR3aa: CASGIDTQYF
CDR3nt: TGTGCCAGCGGTATCGATACGCAGTATTTT

abundance: NA
v_gene: TRBV13
j_gene: TRBJ2-1
d_gene: TRBD2
CDR3aa: CASSEALFSGGHRDEQFF
CDR3nt: TGTGCCAGCAGCGAGGCCCTGTTTAGCGGGGGGCACCGGGATGAGCAGTTCTTC

abundance: few
v_gene: TRBV7-2
j_gene: TRBJ2-3
d_gene: TRBD2
CDR3aa: CASSLALAGGLTDTQYF
CDR3nt: TGTGCCAGCAGCTTAGCGCTAGCGGGGGGCCTCACAGATACGCAGTATTTT

abundance: NA
v_gene: TRBV21-1
j_gene: TRBJ2-5
d_gene: NA
CDR3aa: CASSKDSGVETQYF
CDR3nt: TGTGCCAGCAGCAAAGATTCGGGGGTAGAGACCCAGTACTTC

abundance: NA
v_gene: TRBV6-5
j_gene: TRBJ1-6
d_gene: NA
CDR3aa: CASSPRQGRNSPLHF
CDR3nt: TGTGCCAGCAGTCCGCGGCAGGGCCGTAATTCACCCCTCCACTTT

abundance: NA
v_gene: TRBV12-5
j_gene: TRBJ2-5
d_gene: NA
CDR3aa: CASGLGLPQETQYF
CDR3nt: TGTGCTAGTGGTTTGGGACTGCCCCAAGAGACCCAGTACTTC

abundance: NA
v_gene: TRBV7-2
j_gene: TRBJ1-5
d_gene: NA
CDR3aa: CASTQSRSGPQHF
CDR3nt: TGTGCCAGCACCCAGTCGAGATCCGGGCCCCAGCATTTT

abundance: many
v_gene: TRBV29-1
j_gene: TRBJ2-3
d_gene: NA
CDR3aa: CSTQVGDTQYF
CDR3nt: TGCAGCACGCAGGTGGGGGATACGCAGTATTTT

abundance: NA
v_gene: TRBV12-3/TRBV12-4
j_gene: TRBJ2-3
d_gene: TRBD2
CDR3aa: CASSFSGDSFGTQYF
CDR3nt: TGTGCCAGCAGTTTTAGCGGGGACTCCTTTGGTACGCAGTATTTT

abundance: NA
v_gene: TRBV6-1
j_gene: TRBJ1-6
d_gene: TRBD1
CDR3aa: CASSEAPGQKSSYNSPLHF
CDR3nt: TGTGCCAGCAGTGAAGCTCCGGGACAGAAGAGCTCCTATAATTCACCCCTCCACTTT

abundance: many
v_gene: TRBV7-9
j_gene: TRBJ1-4
d_gene: TRBD1
CDR3aa: CASSAPGQGGEKLFF
CDR3nt: TGTGCCAGCAGCGCACCGGGACAGGGAGGGGAAAAACTGTTTTTT

abundance: NA
v_gene: TRBV6-6
j_gene: TRBJ2-6
d_gene: TRBD1
CDR3aa: CASSALGQAANVLTF
CDR3nt: TGTGCCAGCAGTGCCTTGGGACAGGCGGCCAACGTCCTGACTTTC

abundance: few
v_gene: TRBV5-1
j_gene: TRBJ2-7
d_gene: NA
CDR3aa: CASSVGTEQYF
CDR3nt: TGCGCCAGCAGCGTCGGGACAGAGCAGTACTTC

abundance: few
v_gene: TRBV15
j_gene: TRBJ2-3
d_gene: TRBD2
CDR3aa: CATSRVLAGEDTQYF
CDR3nt: TGTGCCACCAGCAGAGTGCTAGCGGGGGAAGATACGCAGTATTTT

abundance: NA
v_gene: TRBV12-3/TRBV12-4
j_gene: TRBJ1-5
d_gene: NA
CDR3aa: CASSSRGNNQPQHF
CDR3nt: TGTGCCAGCAGTTCACGGGGCAACAATCAGCCCCAGCATTTT

abundance: NA
v_gene: TRBV15
j_gene: TRBJ2-7
d_gene: TRBD1
CDR3aa: CATSRDPQGTYEQYF
CDR3nt: TGTGCCACCAGCAGAGATCCACAGGGGACATACGAGCAGTACTTC

abundance: few
v_gene: TRBV29-1
j_gene: TRBJ2-1
d_gene: NA
CDR3aa: CSVEDRLADEQFF
CDR3nt: TGCAGCGTTGAAGATCGCCTGGCGGATGAGCAGTTCTTC

abundance: NA
v_gene: TRBV7-2
j_gene: TRBJ2-1
d_gene: NA
CDR3aa: CASSQTRGDNEQFF
CDR3nt: TGTGCCAGCAGTCAGACTAGGGGGGACAATGAGCAGTTCTTC

abundance: many
v_gene: TRBV12-3/TRBV12-4
j_gene: TRBJ1-4
d_gene: TRBD1
CDR3aa: CASSFWRQGGEKLFF
CDR3nt: TGTGCCAGCAGTTTCTGGCGACAGGGAGGGGAAAAACTGTTTTTT

abundance: few
v_gene: TRBV2
j_gene: TRBJ1-4
d_gene: NA
CDR3aa: CASSEAISLGKLFF
CDR3nt: TGTGCCAGCAGTGAAGCAATTTCCTTGGGAAAACTGTTTTTT

abundance: many
v_gene: TRBV14
j_gene: TRBJ2-4
d_gene: TRBD1
CDR3aa: CASSQGEGAEENIQYF
CDR3nt: TGTGCCAGCAGCCAAGGAGAGGGGGCTGAGGAAAACATTCAGTACTTC

abundance: NA
v_gene: TRBV14
j_gene: TRBJ2-7
d_gene: TRBD2
CDR3aa: CASNQVLGGTYEQYF
CDR3nt: TGTGCCAGCAACCAAGTTTTGGGAGGGACCTACGAGCAGTACTTC

abundance: NA
v_gene: TRBV12-5
j_gene: TRBJ2-3
d_gene: NA
CDR3aa: CASGLGQDVTQYF
CDR3nt: TGTGCTAGTGGTTTGGGACAGGACGTTACGCAGTATTTT

abundance: NA
v_gene: TRBV7-2
j_gene: TRBJ1-5
d_gene: NA
CDR3aa: CASSLDVGHPSNQPQHF
CDR3nt: TGTGCCAGCAGCTTAGACGTGGGACACCCGAGCAATCAGCCCCAGCATTTT

abundance: few
v_gene: TRBV21-1
j_gene: TRBJ1-1
d_gene: NA
CDR3aa: CASGGEYTEAFF
CDR3nt: TGTGCCAGCGGAGGGGAGTACACTGAAGCTTTCTTT

abundance: few
v_gene: TRBV10-2
j_gene: TRBJ2-3
d_gene: NA
CDR3aa: CASSAEGSTDTQYF
CDR3nt: TGCGCCAGCAGTGCAGAAGGAAGCACAGATACGCAGTATTTT

abundance: NA
v_gene: TRBV4-3
j_gene: TRBJ2-7
d_gene: NA
CDR3aa: CASSQDWAAEYEQYF
CDR3nt: TGCGCCAGCAGCCAAGATTGGGCCGCGGAGTACGAGCAGTACTTC

abundance: few
v_gene: TRBV14
j_gene: TRBJ2-3
d_gene: NA
CDR3aa: CASSQVHTGLVTQYF
CDR3nt: TGTGCCAGCAGCCAAGTTCACACAGGGCTTGTTACGCAGTATTTT

abundance: NA
v_gene: TRBV11-1
j_gene: TRBJ1-2
d_gene: NA
CDR3aa: CASSLEVGNVGGYTF
CDR3nt: TGTGCCAGCAGCTTAGAAGTCGGGAATGTAGGTGGCTACACCTTC

abundance: many
v_gene: TRBV12-5
j_gene: TRBJ1-1
d_gene: NA
CDR3aa: CASGLTTGNTEAFF
CDR3nt: TGTGCTAGTGGTTTGACCACGGGGAACACTGAAGCTTTCTTT